This entry concerns a single T cell receptor (beta chain). A second PCR, run for about 7 to 11 cycles, used a sample-barcoded 5' primer plus a J-beta primer mix. In TCRdb, the 5' RACE reads were re-called with MiXCR into one record per CDR3 protein. The sample carries roughly 680,000 distinct CDR3 sequences, under 65% recorded once. The sample originates from a study of blood T cells in healthy people across ages. This CDR3 is built from 13 residues. V dropped 11 bases and J dropped 2; count of bases not matched to a gene: 7. This chain links TRBV12-3 or TRBV12-4 with TRBJ2-3, with 7 bases that match TRBD1. Sequenced: blood. The sequence derives from an elderly woman in good health. CDR3 sequence (DNA): TGTGCCTCTCGGACAGGCCACACAGATACGCAGTATTTT. Protein: CASRTGHTDTQYF.